Sequencing of this T cell receptor (beta chain) was carried out in a study of T cell repertoires in cytomegalovirus infection. Germline V CDR1 and CDR2: SGHVS, FNYEAQ. The V and J ends lost 5 bases and 1 base respectively, with 8 bases between them. CDR3 length: 13 residues. Using its own MiXCR run on the reads, TCRdb lists one record per CDR3 protein. The table records 140,000 to 150,000 distinct CDR3 sequences, over 25% of them present only once. This clonotype was picked up many times. The target antigen is unknown. Sequencing was performed on CD8+ T cells from cultured PBMCs, taken from culture after CMV antigen stimulation. The chain recombines TRBV7-6 with TRBJ1-1; D might be TRBD1 (5 bases). This receptor was identified in a human donor in good health (CMV status not recorded). Some clones in this sample may be carry-over from other donors' samples. The CDR3 is CASSLDTNTEAFF. For the CDR3, the DNA is TGTGCCAGCAGCCTGGACACGAACACTGAAGCTTTCTTT.